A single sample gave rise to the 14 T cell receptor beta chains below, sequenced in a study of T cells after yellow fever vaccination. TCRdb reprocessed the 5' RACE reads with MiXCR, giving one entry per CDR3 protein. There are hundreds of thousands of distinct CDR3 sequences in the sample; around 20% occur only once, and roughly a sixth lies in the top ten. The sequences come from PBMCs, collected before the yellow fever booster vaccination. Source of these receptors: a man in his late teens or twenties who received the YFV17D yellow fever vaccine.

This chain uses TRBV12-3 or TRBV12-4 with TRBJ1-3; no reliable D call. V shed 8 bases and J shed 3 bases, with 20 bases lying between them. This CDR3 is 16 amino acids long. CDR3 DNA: TGTGCCAGCGGGTCCCCTTGGGCAGATTATGGAAACACCATATATTTT. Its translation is CASGSPWADYGNTIYF.

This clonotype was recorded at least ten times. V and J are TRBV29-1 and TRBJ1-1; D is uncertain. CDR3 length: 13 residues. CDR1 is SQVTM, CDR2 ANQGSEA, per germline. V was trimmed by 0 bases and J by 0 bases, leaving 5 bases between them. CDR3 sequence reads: CSVEDGVNTEAFF. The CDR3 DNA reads TGCAGCGTTGAAGATGGCGTGAACACTGAAGCTTTCTTT. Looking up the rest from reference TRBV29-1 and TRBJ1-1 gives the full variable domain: SAVISQKPSRDICQRGTSLTIQCQVDSQVTMMFWYRQQPGQSLTLIATANQGSEATYESGFVIDKFPISRPNLTFSTLTVSNMSPEDSSIYLCSVEDGVNTEAFFGQGTRLTVV.

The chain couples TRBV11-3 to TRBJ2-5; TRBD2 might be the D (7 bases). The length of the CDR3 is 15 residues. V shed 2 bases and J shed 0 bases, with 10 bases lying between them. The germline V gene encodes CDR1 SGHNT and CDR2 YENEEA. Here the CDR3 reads CASSLRGAYQETQYF. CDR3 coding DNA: TGTGCCAGCAGCTTACGGGGGGCGTACCAAGAGACCCAGTACTTC.

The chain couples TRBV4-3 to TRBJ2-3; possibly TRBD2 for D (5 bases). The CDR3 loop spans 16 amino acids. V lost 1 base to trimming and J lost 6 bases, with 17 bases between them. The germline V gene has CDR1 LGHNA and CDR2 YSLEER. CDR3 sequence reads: CASSQAASTPRDTQYF. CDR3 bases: TGCGCCAGCAGCCAAGCAGCTAGCACTCCTCGCGATACGCAGTATTTT.

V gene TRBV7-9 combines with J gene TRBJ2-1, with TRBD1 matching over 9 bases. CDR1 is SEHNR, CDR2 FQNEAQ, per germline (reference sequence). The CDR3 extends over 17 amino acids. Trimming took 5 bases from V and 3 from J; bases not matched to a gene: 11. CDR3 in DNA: TGTGCCAGCAGCCCCTATTCCGGGACAGGGAACTACAATGAGCAGTTCTTC. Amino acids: CASSPYSGTGNYNEQFF.

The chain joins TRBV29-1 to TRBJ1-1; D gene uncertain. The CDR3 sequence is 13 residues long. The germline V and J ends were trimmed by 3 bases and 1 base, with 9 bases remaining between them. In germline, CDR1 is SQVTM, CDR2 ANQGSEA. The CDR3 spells CSVDTGRNTEAFF. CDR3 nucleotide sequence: TGCAGCGTTGATACTGGGAGGAACACTGAAGCTTTCTTT. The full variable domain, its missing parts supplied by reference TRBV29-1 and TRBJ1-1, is SAVISQKPSRDICQRGTSLTIQCQVDSQVTMMFWYRQQPGQSLTLIATANQGSEATYESGFVIDKFPISRPNLTFSTLTVSNMSPEDSSIYLCSVDTGRNTEAFFGQGTRLTVV.

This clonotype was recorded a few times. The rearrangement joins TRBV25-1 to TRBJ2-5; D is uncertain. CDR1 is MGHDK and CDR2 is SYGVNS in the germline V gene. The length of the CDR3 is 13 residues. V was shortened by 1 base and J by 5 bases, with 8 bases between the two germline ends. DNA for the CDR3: TGTGCCAGCAGTGAATCCCCCCAGGAGACCCAGTACTTC. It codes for CASSESPQETQYF.

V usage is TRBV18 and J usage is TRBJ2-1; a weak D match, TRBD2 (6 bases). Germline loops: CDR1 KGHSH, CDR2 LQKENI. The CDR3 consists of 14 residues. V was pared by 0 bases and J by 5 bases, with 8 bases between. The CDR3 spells CASSPPGGNNEQFF. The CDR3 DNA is TGTGCCAGCTCACCACCAGGAGGGAACAATGAGCAGTTCTTC.

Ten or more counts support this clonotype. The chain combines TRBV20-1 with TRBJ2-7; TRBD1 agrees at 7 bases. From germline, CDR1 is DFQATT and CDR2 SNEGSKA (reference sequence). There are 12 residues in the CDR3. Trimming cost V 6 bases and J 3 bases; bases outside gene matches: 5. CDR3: CSARRDSYEQYF. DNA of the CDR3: TGCAGTGCCCGCCGGGACAGCTACGAGCAGTACTTC.

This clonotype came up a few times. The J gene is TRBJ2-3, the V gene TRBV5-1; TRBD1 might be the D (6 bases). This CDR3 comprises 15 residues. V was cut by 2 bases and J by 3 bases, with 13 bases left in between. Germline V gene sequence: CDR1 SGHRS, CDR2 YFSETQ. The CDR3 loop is CASSFAWGQTDTQYF. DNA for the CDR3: TGCGCCAGCAGCTTCGCCTGGGGGCAGACAGATACGCAGTATTTT.

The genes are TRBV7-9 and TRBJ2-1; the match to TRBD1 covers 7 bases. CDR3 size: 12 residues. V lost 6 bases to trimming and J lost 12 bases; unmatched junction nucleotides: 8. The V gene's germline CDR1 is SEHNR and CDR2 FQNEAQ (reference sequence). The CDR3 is CASSYRDRGQFF. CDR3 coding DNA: TGTGCCAGCAGTTACCGGGACAGAGGGCAGTTCTTC.

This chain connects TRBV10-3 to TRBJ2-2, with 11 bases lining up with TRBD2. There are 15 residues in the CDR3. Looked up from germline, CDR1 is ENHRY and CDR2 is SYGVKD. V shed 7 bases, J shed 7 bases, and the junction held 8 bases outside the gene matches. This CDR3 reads CAITGGTSGGGELFF. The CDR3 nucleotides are TGTGCCATCACGGGCGGGACTAGCGGTGGCGGGGAGCTGTTTTTT.

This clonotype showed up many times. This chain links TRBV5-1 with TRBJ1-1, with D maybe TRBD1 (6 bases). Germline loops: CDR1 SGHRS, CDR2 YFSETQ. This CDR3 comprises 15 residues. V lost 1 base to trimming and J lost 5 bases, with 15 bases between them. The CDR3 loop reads CASSLRGASRTEAFF. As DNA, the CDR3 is TGCGCCAGCAGCTTGCGGGGGGCGAGTCGGACTGAAGCTTTCTTT.

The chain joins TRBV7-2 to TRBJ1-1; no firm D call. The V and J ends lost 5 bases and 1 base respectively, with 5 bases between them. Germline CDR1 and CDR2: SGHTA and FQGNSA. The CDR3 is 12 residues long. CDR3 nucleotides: TGTGCCAGCAGCCAGAAGAACACTGAAGCTTTCTTT. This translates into CASSQKNTEAFF.